What follows is one T cell receptor beta chain and its context. Antigen: not known. This record comes from a study of T-cell memory formation after mild COVID-19. Sample barcodes and UMIs were carried by the TCR alpha and TCR beta cDNA libraries that 5'RACE generated with constant-segment primers. MiXCR, applied by TCRdb to the 5' RACE reads, yields one record per CDR3 protein. Of around 300,000 distinct CDR3 sequences in the sample, approximately 14% were seen once. Study results and caveats: Researchers report contracting CD4+ clones mostly in CM and EM, with CD8+ clones in EMRA.

This CDR3 is 15 amino acids long. Germline values: CDR1 DFQATT, CDR2 SNEGSKA (reference sequence). The junction had 3 bases not matched to a gene; V was cut back by 0 bases and J by 0 bases. The sequence was collected from a man between 18 and 35 years old who had mild COVID-19 (a few samples of this study predate the infection). Cell type and time point are not known. The V gene is TRBV20-1, the J gene TRBJ2-7, with TRBD1 identical over 9 bases. Sample: PBMCs or a T cell subset sorted from them (not recorded which). The CDR3 bases are TGCAGTGCTAGAGATCACAGGGGGCCCTCCTACGAGCAGTACGTC. The encoded protein is CSARDHRGPSYEQYV.